This is a list of T cell receptor beta chains from one sample in a study of cytomegalovirus exposure and HLA in healthy donors. Sequencing used immunoSEQ multiplex PCR; TCRdb keeps in-frame clones, though not all of them. The sample carries over 90,000 clones, under 65% recorded once. Sequenced material: PBMCs. The receptors come from a man in his fifties or sixties in good health and CMV-seronegative. The CDR3 runs from the conserved cysteine through the conserved F or W. Fields, in order: V gene, J gene, D gene, clone size, CDR3 length, CDR3 DNA, CDR3 protein. D genes are given only for firm matches. Some rows have no size entry. The others give once, few or many, or a class for an expanded clone.

>TRBV6-5|TRBJ2-4|TRBD2|few|13
TGTGCCAGCAGCGCCGGGACTAGTGGGAAGGGGAACTTC
CASSAGTSGKGNF
>TRBV7-9|TRBJ2-3|TRBD1|few|16
TGTGCCAGCAGCCTACCCGACAGGGGGCTGACAGATACGCAGTATTTT
CASSLPDRGLTDTQYF
>TRBV7-9|TRBJ2-1|TRBD1|NA|16
TGTGCCAGCAGCTCCCTCGGGACAGGGGTTAGCAATGAGCAGTTCTTC
CASSSLGTGVSNEQFF
>TRBV11-3|TRBJ2-5|NA|NA|14
TGTGCCAGCAGCCACCTTAACTCCGGAGAGACCCAGTACTTC
CASSHLNSGETQYF
>TRBV18|TRBJ2-5|NA|NA|15
TGTGCCAGCTCACCACGTCCGGGTGAGTGGGAGACCCAGTACTTC
CASSPRPGEWETQYF
>TRBV27|TRBJ1-5|NA|NA|15
TGTGCCAGCAGTTTGTCCGGGTCCCGGGTCCAGCCCCAGCATTTT
CASSLSGSRVQPQHF
>TRBV6-5|TRBJ2-3|TRBD2|NA|16
TGTGCCAGCAGTTCCCCGGCTAGCGGGGGTACAGATACGCAGTATTTT
CASSSPASGGTDTQYF
>TRBV19|TRBJ2-6|TRBD1|NA|15
TGTGCCAGTAGTATTGGACAGGCTGGGGCCAACGTCCTGACTTTC
CASSIGQAGANVLTF
>TRBV5-1|TRBJ1-3|NA|NA|16
TGCGCCAGCAGTCAAACGGCGACGGAGACTGGAAACACCATATATTTT
CASSQTATETGNTIYF
>TRBV28|TRBJ2-5|TRBD2|NA|14
TGTGCCAGCAGTCTAAAGCGGGGTTGGGAGACCCAGTACTTC
CASSLKRGWETQYF
>TRBV5-1|TRBJ2-7|TRBD2|NA|15
TGCGCCAGCAGCGGTACTAGCGGGAGGTCCTACGAGCAGTACTTC
CASSGTSGRSYEQYF
>TRBV27|TRBJ2-1|TRBD2|NA|16
TGTGCCAGCAGTACCCAGCGGGGGTATCCCATAAATGAGCAGTTCTTC
CASSTQRGYPINEQFF
>TRBV7-8|TRBJ2-2|TRBD2|NA|18
TGTGCCAGCAGCTTAAGGCTAGCGGGGGCCTCGAACACCGGGGAGCTGTTTTTT
CASSLRLAGASNTGELFF
>TRBV6-4|TRBJ2-2|NA|NA|14
TGTGCCAGCAGTGACATACCGGACACCGGGGAGCTGTTTTTT
CASSDIPDTGELFF
>TRBV11-3|TRBJ2-2|TRBD1|NA|15
TGTGCCAGCAGCTTAGCTCAGGGGGCTTCCGGGGAGCTGTTTTTT
CASSLAQGASGELFF
>TRBV21-1|TRBJ1-1|NA|NA|14
TGTGCCAGCAAGGGAGGAGGTGCGAACACTGAAGCTTTCTTT
CASKGGGANTEAFF
>TRBV6-1|TRBJ1-4|TRBD1|NA|16
TGTGCCAGCAGTGGCTACCCGACAGGGCTTAATGAAAAACTGTTTTTT
CASSGYPTGLNEKLFF
>TRBV5-6|TRBJ1-5|NA|NA|13
TGTGCCAGCAGCTTGGGACAGGATCAGCCCCAGCATTTT
CASSLGQDQPQHF
>TRBV7-2|TRBJ2-3|NA|few|16
TGTGCCAGCAGCTTATCTGGGCCAGGCGACACAGATACGCAGTATTTT
CASSLSGPGDTDTQYF
>TRBV29-1|TRBJ2-1|NA|once|15
TGCAGCGTTGAACGACGTCGCGGCTCCTACAATGAGCAGTTCTTC
CSVERRRGSYNEQFF
>TRBV11-2|TRBJ2-7|TRBD1|NA|15
TGTGCCAGCAGCTCATACCGGGACAGGTTCTACGAGCAGTACTTC
CASSSYRDRFYEQYF
>TRBV28|TRBJ2-7|TRBD1|NA|13
TGTGCCAGCAGTTTGGGACAGGGCTACGAGCAGTACTTC
CASSLGQGYEQYF
>TRBV5-1|TRBJ2-1|NA|NA|15
TGCGCCAGCAGCTTCGGTGGACTTCAAGACAATGAGCAGTTCTTC
CASSFGGLQDNEQFF
>TRBV7-9|TRBJ2-7|TRBD2|NA|16
TGTTCCAGCAGCTGGGGACTAGCGGGGACACAGGGCGAGCAGTACTTC
CSSSWGLAGTQGEQYF
>TRBV7-8|TRBJ1-1|NA|NA|14
TGTGCCAGCAGCTTAGCGTACAGGAACACTGAAGCTTTCTTT
CASSLAYRNTEAFF
>TRBV9|TRBJ2-2|TRBD1|once|17
TGTGCCAGCAGCGTAGAACAGGGGGCTTTTTTAACCGGGGAGCTGTTTTTT
CASSVEQGAFLTGELFF
>TRBV5-1|TRBJ2-1|NA|NA|15
TGCGCCAGCAGCCCGGAACAGGGCTCGTACAATGAGCAGTTCTTC
CASSPEQGSYNEQFF
>TRBV19|TRBJ2-1|NA|once|18
TGTGCCAGTAGTGTCAGGGGAATGGTGAGGGGCTCCTACAATGAGCAGTTCTTC
CASSVRGMVRGSYNEQFF
>TRBV2|TRBJ1-5|TRBD1|NA|13
TGTGCCAGCGAGGAAACAGGGGCGCAGCCCCAGCATTTT
CASEETGAQPQHF
>TRBV19|TRBJ2-1|TRBD2|NA|18
TGTGCCAGTAGTATAGAAGGACTAGCGGGAGGTCGGCACAATGAGCAGTTCTTC
CASSIEGLAGGRHNEQFF
>TRBV29-1|TRBJ2-6|NA|NA|15
TGCAGCGTTGAAGATATGAGGCGTGGGGCCAACGTCCTGACTTTC
CSVEDMRRGANVLTF
>TRBV5-1|TRBJ1-3|NA|NA|15
TGCGCCAGCAGCGTAGACAGGAAATCCGGAAACACCATATATTTT
CASSVDRKSGNTIYF
>TRBV5-1|TRBJ2-7|TRBD1|NA|15
TGCGCCAGCAGTTCCGCGGGACAGGTCTCCTACGAGCAGTACTTC
CASSSAGQVSYEQYF
>TRBV28|TRBJ1-3|NA|NA|16
TGTGCCAGCAGCCCTCATGAGGTCCGCTCTGGAAACACCATATATTTT
CASSPHEVRSGNTIYF
>TRBV19|TRBJ2-5|TRBD2|NA|16
TGTGCCAGTAGCTCCGCAGTAGCGGGGCCTCCAGAGACCCAGTACTTC
CASSSAVAGPPETQYF
>TRBV28|TRBJ2-7|TRBD1|once|14
TGTGCCAGCAGTCCTCCGGGACAGCGCTACGAGCAGTACTTC
CASSPPGQRYEQYF
>TRBV21-1|TRBJ2-7|NA|NA|17
TGTGCCAGCAGCAACCTATACCCCCGGGACAGGGCCGTCGAGCAGTACTTC
CASSNLYPRDRAVEQYF
>TRBV7-6|TRBJ2-7|TRBD2|few|15
TGTGCCAGCAGTTTGGGGGGGGGAGGAGCCTACGAGCAGTACTTC
CASSLGGGGAYEQYF
>TRBV30|TRBJ1-2|NA|few|16
TGTGCCTGGAGTGAAGGGGCCACCCAACCCTACTATGGCTACACCTTC
CAWSEGATQPYYGYTF
>TRBV7-9|TRBJ1-4|NA|NA|14
TGTGCCAGCAGCTTTGGGCAGGGTCATGAAAAACTGTTTTTT
CASSFGQGHEKLFF
>TRBV6-5|TRBJ1-2|TRBD1|NA|14
TGTGCCAGCAGCCACGGACAGGGGACGGAAGGCTACACCTTC
CASSHGQGTEGYTF
>TRBV4-1|TRBJ1-6|TRBD1|NA|15
TGCGCCAGCAGCCACCCCGACAGGGGCGGTTCACCCCTCCACTTT
CASSHPDRGGSPLHF
>TRBV2|TRBJ1-1|TRBD1|NA|15
TGTGCCAGCAGTGGAGTCAGGGGGGCGATCACTGAAGCTTTCTTT
CASSGVRGAITEAFF
>TRBV7-9|TRBJ1-2|NA|NA|14
TGTGCCAGCAGCCCCGCCCCGGGGGGTAATGGCTACACCTTC
CASSPAPGGNGYTF
>TRBV5-4|TRBJ2-5|NA|NA|14
TGTGCCAGCAGCTATCGCCAGGGAAAAGAGACCCAGTACTTC
CASSYRQGKETQYF
>TRBV7-9|TRBJ2-3|NA|NA|11
TGTGCCAGCAGCTCGACAGATACGCAGTATTTT
CASSSTDTQYF
>TRBV4-1|TRBJ1-5|NA|NA|15
TGCGCCAGCAGCCACCTGGGGGGAGGCAATCAGCCCCAGCATTTT
CASSHLGGGNQPQHF
>TRBV14|TRBJ2-2|TRBD2|NA|18
TGTGCCAGCAGCCGGGGACTAGCGGGGATACCGTCCACCGGGGAGCTGTTTTTT
CASSRGLAGIPSTGELFF
>TRBV9|TRBJ1-1|TRBD1|few|14
TGTGCCAGCAGCCAACGACAGGGAGGCACTGAAGCTTTCTTT
CASSQRQGGTEAFF
>TRBV5-1|TRBJ2-7|NA|NA|15
TGCGCCAGCAGCTTCTTTTCGAGGAGCTCCTACGAGCAGTACTTC
CASSFFSRSSYEQYF
>TRBV6-1|TRBJ1-5|NA|once|15
TGTGCCAGCAGTGAAGGGGGGGGCGGCAATCAGCCCCAGCATTTT
CASSEGGGGNQPQHF
>TRBV14|TRBJ2-7|NA|few|13
TGTGCCAGCGACGACGGGAGCTCCTACGAGCAGTACTTC
CASDDGSSYEQYF
>TRBV9|TRBJ1-1|NA|NA|14
TGTGCCAGCAGCCCCGCCGGGACTTATAGTGTGGCTTTCTTT
CASSPAGTYSVAFF
>TRBV29-1|TRBJ2-7|NA|NA|12
TGCAGCGTTGTGTTCCTCTCCTACGAGCAGTACTTC
CSVVFLSYEQYF
>TRBV10-3|TRBJ2-7|TRBD2|NA|14
TGTGCCATCAGTGAGCGGGGGGACTCCTACGAGCAGTACTTC
CAISERGDSYEQYF
>TRBV15|TRBJ1-3|NA|NA|16
TGTGCCACCAGCAGAGGTACAGTTGACTCTGGAAACACCATATATTTT
CATSRGTVDSGNTIYF
>TRBV9|TRBJ2-6|TRBD2|NA|20
TGTGCCAGCACACAAGGACCTAGCGGGACTACATTCTCTGGGGCCAACGTCCTGACTTTC
CASTQGPSGTTFSGANVLTF